The next 8 T cell receptor beta chains were all read from a single sample in a study of identical twins (dated by TCRdb to 2016 to 2017). Libraries were made using 5' RACE. Sequencing took place on an Illumina HiSeq 2000. The raw public data were reprocessed by TCRdb itself: fastp quality trimming at Q25, MiXCR clonotype calling, in-frame beta chains only. One record per CDR3 amino acid sequence lists the most common genes and DNA. The sample has hundreds of thousands of distinct CDR3 sequences on record, around a tenth of them singletons. The ten largest clones take up 5% to 6% of the sample. Sequenced input: memory (CD45RO+) T cells sorted from blood. The cell subset or site label of this sample denotes: CD45RO+ enriched T cells. The receptor source for this set is a woman between 18 and 30 years old in good health.

The V gene is TRBV9, the J gene TRBJ2-1; D not certain. Germline values: CDR1 SGDLS, CDR2 YYNGEE. V lost 0 bases, J lost 0 bases, and 7 bases lay in between. The CDR3 covers 15 residues. CDR3 sequence (DNA): TGTGCCAGCAGCGTAGAACGGTACTCCTACAATGAGCAGTTCTTC. This gives the protein CASSVERYSYNEQFF.

The CDR3 spells CASSSDLAGAGNEQFF. DNA of the CDR3: TGTGCCAGCAGCTCCGACCTAGCGGGAGCGGGGAATGAGCAGTTCTTC. The gene calls are TRBV5-4 and TRBJ2-1; TRBD2 matches 10 bases. CDR3 size: 16 residues. With V trimmed by 3 bases and J by 7 bases, 10 bases remained unmatched. In germline, CDR1 is SGHNT, CDR2 YYREEE (reference sequence).

At least ten counts were recorded for this clonotype. This chain connects TRBV25-1 to TRBJ2-1; tentative D call: TRBD2 (5 bases). V lost 6 bases to trimming and J lost 0 bases, with 9 bases between them. The germline V gene encodes CDR1 MGHDK and CDR2 SYGVNS. The CDR3 consists of 14 residues. The CDR3 nucleotides read TGTGCCAGCAGAACTAGTTTCTCCTACAATGAGCAGTTCTTC. It encodes CASRTSFSYNEQFF.

CDR3 in amino acids: CASSSDRGTYNSPLHF. The CDR3 bases are TGTGCCAGCAGCTCCGACAGGGGGACCTATAATTCACCCCTCCACTTT. The J gene is TRBJ1-6, the V gene TRBV5-6; 9 nucleotides line up with TRBD1. The V gene end was trimmed by 3 bases and the J gene end by 2 bases; junction bases not matched to a gene: 3. CDR1 and CDR2 from the germline V gene are SGHDT and YYEEEE. The CDR3 is made up of 16 amino acids.

This clonotype was observed a handful of times. The rearrangement joins TRBV20-1 to TRBJ2-1; 11 nucleotides agree with TRBD2. Losses at the gene ends were 3 bases for V and 6 bases for J; bases not matched to a gene: 13. CDR3 size: 17 residues. Germline CDR1 reads DFQATT; CDR2 reads SNEGSKA (reference sequence). DNA for the CDR3: TGCAGTGCTAGGGGGGCGGCTAGCGGGAGGCGTGCCAATGAGCAGTTCTTC. Its protein product is CSARGAASGRRANEQFF.

This sequence joins TRBV5-6 and TRBJ1-1; D gene ambiguous. Germline CDR1 reads SGHDT; CDR2 reads YYEEEE. This CDR3 is built from 13 residues. V lost 2 bases and J lost 1, with 6 bases in between. The CDR3: CASSFISNTEAFF. The CDR3 bases are TGTGCCAGCAGCTTTATCTCGAACACTGAAGCTTTCTTT.

The table lists this clonotype with many counts. The chain carries TRBV12-3 or TRBV12-4 and TRBJ2-1; 10 nucleotides align to TRBD2. This CDR3 comprises 15 residues. J gave up 7 bases and V 5 bases, and 8 bases lay outside the gene matches. CDR3 residues: CASSPGLAEGNEQFF. CDR3 DNA sequence: TGTGCCAGCAGTCCCGGACTAGCGGAAGGGAATGAGCAGTTCTTC.

This clonotype was detected a few times. This chain connects TRBV10-3 to TRBJ1-2; D gene uncertain. CDR1 is ENHRY and CDR2 is SYGVKD in the germline V gene. The CDR3 contains 13 residues. The V and J ends lost 5 bases and 13 bases respectively, with 20 bases between them. The CDR3 DNA is TGTGCCATCAGTCTACAACCGAATTCATTGGCCACCTTC. This translates into CAISLQPNSLATF.